The 8 T cell receptor beta chains listed next were all sequenced from one sample in a study of cytomegalovirus exposure and HLA in healthy donors. PCR primers comprised 60 Vbeta and 13 Jbeta primers. Profiled with immunoSEQ multiplex PCR; TCRdb holds only in-frame clones, not every one. The sample has about 83,000 clones, about 70% seen once. Sequenced: PBMCs. The receptors shown here come from a man aged 55 to 69 in good health and CMV-seronegative.

V usage is TRBV7-9 and J usage is TRBJ2-1; tentatively, D is TRBD2 (5 bases). The CDR3 totals 16 residues. CDR1 and CDR2 from the germline V gene are SEHNR and FQNEAQ (reference sequence). V was cut by 3 bases and J by 2 bases, with 14 bases left in between. CDR3 sequence reads: CASSLFTGSAYNEQFF. The CDR3 nucleotides read TGTGCCAGCAGCTTGTTTACGGGGAGCGCCTACAATGAGCAGTTCTTC.

The rearrangement links TRBV28 to TRBJ2-3, with D perhaps matching TRBD1 (7 bases). V lost 1 base to trimming and J lost 3 bases, with 11 bases between them. The CDR3 extends over 15 amino acids. The germline gives CDR1 MDHEN, CDR2 SYDVKM. In DNA form, the CDR3 reads TGTGCCAGCAGTTTATCAGGGGGGCGGACAGATACGCAGTATTTT. It codes for CASSLSGGRTDTQYF. Drawing the rest from reference TRBV28 and TRBJ2-3, the complete variable domain is DVKVTQSSRYLVKRTGEKVFLECVQDMDHENMFWYRQDPGLGLRLIYFSYDVKMKEKGDIPEGYSVSREKKERFSLILESASTNQTSMYLCASSLSGGRTDTQYFGPGTRLTVL.

The chain couples TRBV19 to TRBJ2-2, with D perhaps TRBD1 (5 bases). The CDR3 sequence is 19 residues long. CDR1 is LNHDA and CDR2 is SQIVND in the germline V gene (reference sequence). Trimming removed 7 bases at V and 10 bases at J, with 34 bases between. The CDR3 coding sequence is TGTGCCAGTATTCAGGTTGTGGGGTCGCAGTCAGGGCGCCCTGAGGAGCTGTTTTTT. Residues: CASIQVVGSQSGRPEELFF. Based on the CDR3 plus reference TRBV19 and TRBJ2-2, the full variable domain is DGGITQSPKYLFRKEGQNVTLSCEQNLNHDAMYWYRQDPGQGLRLIYYSQIVNDFQKGDIAEGYSVSREKKESFPLTVTSAQKNPTAFYLCASIQVVGSQSGRPEELFFGEGSRLTVL.

This clone was found a few times. The chain combines TRBV7-2 with TRBJ1-1, with D possibly matching TRBD1 (5 bases). Germline assignment: CDR1 SGHTA and CDR2 FQGNSA. The ends were cut back, 5 bases at V and 1 base at J, with 8 bases in the middle. The CDR3 consists of 13 residues. The chain's CDR3 is CASSGTWNTEAFF. CDR3 coding DNA: TGTGCCAGCAGCGGGACTTGGAACACTGAAGCTTTCTTT.

The CDR3 loop reads CASSLVAGQPSYEQYF. CDR3 in DNA: TGTGCCAGCAGCTTAGTGGCGGGACAGCCGTCCTACGAGCAGTACTTC. V gene TRBV7-8 combines with J gene TRBJ2-7, with a weak D call TRBD1 (7 bases). The CDR3 sequence is 16 residues long. Trimming left V 1 base short and J 1 base short, with 14 bases between. The V gene's germline CDR1 is SGHVS and CDR2 FQNEAQ.

This clone came up a few times. This chain uses TRBV6-5 with TRBJ2-7; 8 bases match TRBD1. Trimming took 0 bases from V and 2 from J; bases not matched to a gene: 3. The CDR3 is 15 amino acids. Germline V gene lookup returns CDR1 MNHEY and CDR2 SVGAGI. CDR3 sequence (DNA): TGTGCCAGCAGTTACTCGAGACAGGGGACCTACGAGCAGTACTTC. It codes for CASSYSRQGTYEQYF.

V usage is TRBV7-9 and J usage is TRBJ2-1, with a weak D call TRBD1 (5 bases). Trimming removed 4 bases at V and 8 bases at J, with 15 bases between. Germline assignment: CDR1 SEHNR and CDR2 FQNEAQ (reference sequence). The CDR3 length is 14 residues. The CDR3 reads CASSWAYSTDEQFF. CDR3 nucleotide sequence: TGTGCCAGCAGCTGGGCGTATTCGACAGATGAGCAGTTCTTC.

The CDR3 sequence is CASSWTGEADTQYF. For the CDR3, the DNA is TGCGCCAGCAGCTGGACAGGGGAGGCGGATACGCAGTATTTT. V and J are TRBV5-1 and TRBJ2-3, with TRBD1 matching over 9 bases. This CDR3 has 14 amino acids. The germline gives CDR1 SGHRS, CDR2 YFSETQ. With V trimmed by 3 bases and J by 6 bases, 5 bases remained unmatched.